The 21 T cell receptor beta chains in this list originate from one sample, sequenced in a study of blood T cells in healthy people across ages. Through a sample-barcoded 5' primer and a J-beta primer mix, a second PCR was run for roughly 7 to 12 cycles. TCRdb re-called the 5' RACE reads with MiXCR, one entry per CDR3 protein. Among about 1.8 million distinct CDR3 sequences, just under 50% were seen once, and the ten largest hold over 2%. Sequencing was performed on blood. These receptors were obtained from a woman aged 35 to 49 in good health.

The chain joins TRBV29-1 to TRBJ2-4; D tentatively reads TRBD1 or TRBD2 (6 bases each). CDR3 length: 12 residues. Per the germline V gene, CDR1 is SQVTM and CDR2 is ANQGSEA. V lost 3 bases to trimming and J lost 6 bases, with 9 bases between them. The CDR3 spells CSVEGGGNIQYF. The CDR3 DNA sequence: TGCAGCGTTGAGGGGGGCGGAAACATTCAGTACTTC.

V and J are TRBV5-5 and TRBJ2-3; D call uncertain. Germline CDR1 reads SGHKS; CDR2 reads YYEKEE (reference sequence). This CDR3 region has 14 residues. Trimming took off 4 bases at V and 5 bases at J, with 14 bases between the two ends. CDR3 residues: CASSPTEIRDTQYF. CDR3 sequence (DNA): TGTGCCAGCAGCCCCACGGAAATTCGAGATACGCAGTATTTT. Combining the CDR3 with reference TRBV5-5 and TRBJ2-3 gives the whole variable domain DAGVTQSPTHLIKTRGQQVTLRCSPISGHKSVSWYQQVLGQGPQFIFQYYEKEERGRGNFPDRFSARQFPNYSSELNVNALLLGDSALYLCASSPTEIRDTQYFGPGTRLTVL.

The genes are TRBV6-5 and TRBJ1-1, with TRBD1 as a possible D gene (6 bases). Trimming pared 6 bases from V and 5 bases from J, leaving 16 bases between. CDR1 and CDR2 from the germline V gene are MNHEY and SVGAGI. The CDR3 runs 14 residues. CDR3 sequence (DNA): TGTGCCAGCAGAACAGGGACCGGAAGGACTGAAGCTTTCTTT. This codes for CASRTGTGRTEAFF.

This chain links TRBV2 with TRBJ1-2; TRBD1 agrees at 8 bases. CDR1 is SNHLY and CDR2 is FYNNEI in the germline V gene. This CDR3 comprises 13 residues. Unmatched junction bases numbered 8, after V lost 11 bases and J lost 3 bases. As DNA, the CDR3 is TGTGCCGGGCAAGACAGGGGATACTATGGCTACACCTTC. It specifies CAGQDRGYYGYTF.

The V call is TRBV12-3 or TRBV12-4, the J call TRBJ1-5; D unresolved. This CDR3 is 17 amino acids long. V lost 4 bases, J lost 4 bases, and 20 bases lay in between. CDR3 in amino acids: CASSSRRSRTENQPQHF. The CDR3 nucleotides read TGTGCCAGCAGTTCCCGGCGATCCCGGACCGAGAATCAGCCCCAGCATTTT.

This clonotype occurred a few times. CDR3 coding DNA: TGTGCCAGCAGCTTAAGTCTGGGCACTGAAGCTTTCTTT. This sequence encodes CASSLSLGTEAFF. This chain connects TRBV7-2 to TRBJ1-1; D gene unclear. With 2 bases removed from V and 4 bases from J, the gap between germline ends came to 8 bases. The germline gives CDR1 SGHTA, CDR2 FQGNSA. The CDR3 length is 13 residues.

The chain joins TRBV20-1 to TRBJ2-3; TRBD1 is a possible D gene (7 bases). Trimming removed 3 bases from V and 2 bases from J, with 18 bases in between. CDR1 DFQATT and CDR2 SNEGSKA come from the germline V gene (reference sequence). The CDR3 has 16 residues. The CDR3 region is CSASDHDRDSTDTQYF. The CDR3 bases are TGCAGTGCTAGCGATCACGACAGGGACTCCACAGATACGCAGTATTTT.

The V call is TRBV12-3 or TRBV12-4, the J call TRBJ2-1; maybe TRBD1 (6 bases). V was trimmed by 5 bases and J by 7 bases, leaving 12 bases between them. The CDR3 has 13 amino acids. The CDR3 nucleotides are TGTGCCAGCAGTGTACAGGGTCGGAATGAGCAGTTCTTC. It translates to CASSVQGRNEQFF.

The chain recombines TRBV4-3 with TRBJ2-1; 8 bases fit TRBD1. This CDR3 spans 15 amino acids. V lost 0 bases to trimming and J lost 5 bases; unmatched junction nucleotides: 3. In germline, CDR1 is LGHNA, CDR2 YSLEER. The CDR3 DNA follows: TGCGCCAGCAGCCAAGAACAGGGGGGACACAATGAGCAGTTCTTC. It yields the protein CASSQEQGGHNEQFF.

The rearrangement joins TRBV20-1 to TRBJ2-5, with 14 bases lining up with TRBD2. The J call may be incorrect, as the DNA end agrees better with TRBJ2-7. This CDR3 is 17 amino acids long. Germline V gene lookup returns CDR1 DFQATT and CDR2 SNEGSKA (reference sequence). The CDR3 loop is CSAIGTSGGNVGYEQYF. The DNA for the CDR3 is TGCAGTGCTATCGGGACTAGCGGGGGTAACGTTGGCTACGAGCAGTACTTC.

The CDR3 coding sequence is TGCGCCAGCAGCCCCCCGACGGGGGCCTACCAAGAGACCCAGTACTTC. This encodes CASSPPTGAYQETQYF. This chain joins TRBV5-1 and TRBJ2-5, with D perhaps TRBD1 or TRBD2 (6 bases each). Germline CDR1 and CDR2: SGHRS and YFSETQ. V lost 4 bases and J 0 bases, leaving 16 bases between the germline ends. CDR3 length: 16 residues.

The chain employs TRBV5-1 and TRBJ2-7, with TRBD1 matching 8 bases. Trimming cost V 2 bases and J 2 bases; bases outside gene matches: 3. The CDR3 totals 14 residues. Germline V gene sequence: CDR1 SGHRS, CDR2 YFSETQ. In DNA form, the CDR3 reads TGCGCCAGCAGCTTTACAGGGGGTCCCTACGAGCAGTACTTC. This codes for CASSFTGGPYEQYF.

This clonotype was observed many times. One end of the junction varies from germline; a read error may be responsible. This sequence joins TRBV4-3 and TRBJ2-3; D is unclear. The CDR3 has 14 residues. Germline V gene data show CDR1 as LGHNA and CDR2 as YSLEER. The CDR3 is CASSQVPGTDTQYF. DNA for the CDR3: TGTGCCAGCAGCCAAGTTCCCGGGACAGATACGCAGTATTTT.

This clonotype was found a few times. CDR3 bases: TGTGCCAGCAGCCCGACTAGCGGGGGTGACGCCTACAATGAGCAGTTCTTC. Translated: CASSPTSGGDAYNEQFF. The rearrangement links TRBV7-2 to TRBJ2-1; 12 nucleotides align to TRBD2. V was pared by 5 bases and J by 2 bases, with 7 bases of the junction left unmatched. This CDR3 has 17 amino acids. The germline CDR1 and CDR2 sequences are SGHTA and FQGNSA.

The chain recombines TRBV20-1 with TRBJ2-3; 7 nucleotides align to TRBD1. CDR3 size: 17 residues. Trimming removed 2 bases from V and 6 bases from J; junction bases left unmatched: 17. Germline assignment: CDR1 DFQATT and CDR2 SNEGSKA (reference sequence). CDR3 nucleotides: TGCAGTGCTAGAACAGGGGTAGACAGCGCCTTCGAGGATACGCAGTATTTT. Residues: CSARTGVDSAFEDTQYF.

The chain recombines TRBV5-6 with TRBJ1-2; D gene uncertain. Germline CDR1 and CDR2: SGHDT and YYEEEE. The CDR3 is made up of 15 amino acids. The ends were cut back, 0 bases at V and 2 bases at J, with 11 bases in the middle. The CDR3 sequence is CASSLESRLNYGYTF. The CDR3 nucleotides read TGTGCCAGCAGCTTGGAATCCCGGCTGAACTATGGCTACACCTTC.

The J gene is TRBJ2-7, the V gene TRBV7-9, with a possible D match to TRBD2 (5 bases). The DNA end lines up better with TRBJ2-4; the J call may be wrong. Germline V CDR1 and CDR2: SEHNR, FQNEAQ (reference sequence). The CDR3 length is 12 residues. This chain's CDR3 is CASSASGNIQYF. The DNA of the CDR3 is TGTGCCAGCAGCGCATCGGGGAACATTCAGTACTTC.

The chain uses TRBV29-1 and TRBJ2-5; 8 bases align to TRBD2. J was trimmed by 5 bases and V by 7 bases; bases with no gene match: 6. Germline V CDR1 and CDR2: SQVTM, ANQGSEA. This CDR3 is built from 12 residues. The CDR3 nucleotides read TGCAGCGGCGTAGCGGGGCGGGAGACCCAGTACTTC. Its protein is CSGVAGRETQYF.

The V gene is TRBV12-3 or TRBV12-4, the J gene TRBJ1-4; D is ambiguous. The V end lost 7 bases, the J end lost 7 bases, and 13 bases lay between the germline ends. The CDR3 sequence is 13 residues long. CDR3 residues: CASTRNRGEKLFF. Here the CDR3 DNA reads TGTGCCAGCACTAGGAACCGGGGTGAAAAACTGTTTTTT.

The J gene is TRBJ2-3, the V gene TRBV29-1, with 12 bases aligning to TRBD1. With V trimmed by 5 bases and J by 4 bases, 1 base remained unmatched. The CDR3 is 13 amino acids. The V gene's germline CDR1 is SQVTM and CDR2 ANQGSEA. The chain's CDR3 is CSVRDRGPDTQYF. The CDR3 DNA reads TGCAGCGTTAGGGACAGGGGGCCAGATACGCAGTATTTT.

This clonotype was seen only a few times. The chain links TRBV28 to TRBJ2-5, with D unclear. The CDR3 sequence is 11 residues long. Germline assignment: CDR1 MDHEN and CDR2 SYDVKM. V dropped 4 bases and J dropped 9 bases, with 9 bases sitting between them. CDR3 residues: CASSSLMAQYF. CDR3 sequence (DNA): TGTGCCAGCAGTTCCTTAATGGCCCAGTACTTC.